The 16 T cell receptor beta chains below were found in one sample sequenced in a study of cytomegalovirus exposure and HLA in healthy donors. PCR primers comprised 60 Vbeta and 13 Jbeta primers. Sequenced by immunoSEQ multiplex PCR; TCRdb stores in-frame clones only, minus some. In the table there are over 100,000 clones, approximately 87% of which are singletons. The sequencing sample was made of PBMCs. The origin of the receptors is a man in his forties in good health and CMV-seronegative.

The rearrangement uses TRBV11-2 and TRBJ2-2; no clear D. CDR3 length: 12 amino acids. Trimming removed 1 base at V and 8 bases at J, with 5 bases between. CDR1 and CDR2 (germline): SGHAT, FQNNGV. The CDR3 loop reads CASSLVQGELFF. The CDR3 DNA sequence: TGTGCCAGCAGCTTAGTACAGGGGGAGCTGTTTTTT.

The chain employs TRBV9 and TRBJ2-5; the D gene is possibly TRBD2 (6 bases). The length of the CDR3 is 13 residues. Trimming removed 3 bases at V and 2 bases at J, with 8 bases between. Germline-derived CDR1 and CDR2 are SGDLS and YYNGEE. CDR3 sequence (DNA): TGTGCCAGCAGCGCCGGGAGTCAAGAGACCCAGTACTTC. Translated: CASSAGSQETQYF.

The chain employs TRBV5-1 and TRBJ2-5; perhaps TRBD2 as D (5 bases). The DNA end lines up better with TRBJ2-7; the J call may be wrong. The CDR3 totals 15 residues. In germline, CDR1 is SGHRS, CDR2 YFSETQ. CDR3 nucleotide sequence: TGCGCCAGCAGCTTGGATCGGGGTCTAGCCTACGAGCAGTACTTC. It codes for CASSLDRGLAYEQYF.

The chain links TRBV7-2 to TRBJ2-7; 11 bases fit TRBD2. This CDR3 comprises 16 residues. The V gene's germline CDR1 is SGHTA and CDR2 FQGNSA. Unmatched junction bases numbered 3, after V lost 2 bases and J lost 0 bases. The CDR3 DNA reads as TGTGCCAGCAGCTTAAGTCTAGCGGGAGGCTCCTACGAGCAGTACTTC. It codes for CASSLSLAGGSYEQYF.

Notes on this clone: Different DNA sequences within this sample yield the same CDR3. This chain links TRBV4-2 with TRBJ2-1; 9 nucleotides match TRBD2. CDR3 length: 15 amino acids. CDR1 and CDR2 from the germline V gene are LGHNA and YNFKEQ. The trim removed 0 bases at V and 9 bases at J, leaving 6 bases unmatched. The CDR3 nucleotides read TGTGCCAGCAGCCAAGAATGGACTAGCGAGGGTGAGCAGTTCTTC. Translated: CASSQEWTSEGEQFF.

DNA of the CDR3: TGTGCCAGCAGCTTAAACAGGGGAGAGGCAGATACGCAGTATTTT. This gives the protein CASSLNRGEADTQYF. The chain has TRBV11-3 and TRBJ2-3, with 7 bases matching TRBD1. J lost 4 bases, V lost 2 bases, and 6 bases had no gene match. The CDR3 is made up of 15 amino acids. Germline lookup yields CDR1 SGHNT and CDR2 YENEEA.

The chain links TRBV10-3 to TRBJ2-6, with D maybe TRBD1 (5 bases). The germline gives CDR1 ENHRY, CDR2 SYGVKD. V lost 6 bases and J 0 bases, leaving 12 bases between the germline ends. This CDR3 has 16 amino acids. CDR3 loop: CAIRKDDSSGANVLTF. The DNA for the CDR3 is TGTGCCATCAGGAAGGACGACAGCTCTGGGGCCAACGTCCTGACTTTC.

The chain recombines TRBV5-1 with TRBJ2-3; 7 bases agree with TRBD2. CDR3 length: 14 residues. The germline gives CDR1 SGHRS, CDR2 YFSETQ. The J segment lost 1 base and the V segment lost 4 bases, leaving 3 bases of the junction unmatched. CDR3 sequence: CASSGGVGTDTQYF. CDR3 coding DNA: TGCGCCAGCAGCGGGGGGGTGGGCACAGATACGCAGTATTTT.

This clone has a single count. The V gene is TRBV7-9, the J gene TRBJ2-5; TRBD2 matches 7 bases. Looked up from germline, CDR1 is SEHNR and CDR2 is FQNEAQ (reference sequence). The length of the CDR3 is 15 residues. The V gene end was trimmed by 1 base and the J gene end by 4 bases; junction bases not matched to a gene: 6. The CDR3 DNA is TGTGCCAGCAGCTTAGGGTTTAGGGAGGGAGAGACCCAGTACTTC. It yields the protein CASSLGFREGETQYF. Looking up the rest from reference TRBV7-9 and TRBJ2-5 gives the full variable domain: DTGVSQNPRHKITKRGQNVTFRCDPISEHNRLYWYRQTLGQGPEFLTYFQNEAQLEKSRLLSDRFSAERPKGSFSTLEIQRTEQGDSAMYLCASSLGFREGETQYFGPGTRLLVL.

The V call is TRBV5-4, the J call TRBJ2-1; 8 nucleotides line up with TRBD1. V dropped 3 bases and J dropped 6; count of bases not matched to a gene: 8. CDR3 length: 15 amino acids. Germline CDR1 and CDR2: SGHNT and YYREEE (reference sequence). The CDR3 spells CASSSGQGPLNEQFF. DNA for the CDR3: TGTGCCAGCAGCTCCGGACAGGGCCCCCTCAATGAGCAGTTCTTC.

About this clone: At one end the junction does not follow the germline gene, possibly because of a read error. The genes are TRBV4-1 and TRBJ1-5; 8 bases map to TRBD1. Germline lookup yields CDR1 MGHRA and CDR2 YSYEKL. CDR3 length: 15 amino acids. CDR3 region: CTSSQVDRDLQPQHF. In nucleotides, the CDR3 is TGCACCAGCAGCCAAGTGGACAGGGACCTTCAGCCCCAGCATTTT.

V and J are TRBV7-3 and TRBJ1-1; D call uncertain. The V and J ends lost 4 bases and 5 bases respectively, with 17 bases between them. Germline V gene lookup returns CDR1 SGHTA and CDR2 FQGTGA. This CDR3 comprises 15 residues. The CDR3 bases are TGTGCCAGCAGCTCGGACGGAGGGTCAGGAACTGAAGCTTTCTTT. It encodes CASSSDGGSGTEAFF.

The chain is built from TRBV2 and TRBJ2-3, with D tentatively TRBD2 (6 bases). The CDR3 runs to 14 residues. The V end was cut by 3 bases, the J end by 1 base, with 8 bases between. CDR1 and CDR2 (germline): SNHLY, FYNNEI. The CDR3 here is CASSEVAGTDTQYF. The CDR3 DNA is TGTGCCAGCAGTGAGGTAGCGGGCACAGATACGCAGTATTTT.

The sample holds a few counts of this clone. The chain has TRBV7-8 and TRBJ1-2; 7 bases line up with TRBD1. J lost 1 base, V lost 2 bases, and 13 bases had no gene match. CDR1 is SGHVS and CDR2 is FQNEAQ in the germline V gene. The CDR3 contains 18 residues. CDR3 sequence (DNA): TGTGCCAGCAGCTTACTCGTTTTGGGGACAGCCCATAACTATGGCTACACCTTC. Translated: CASSLLVLGTAHNYGYTF.

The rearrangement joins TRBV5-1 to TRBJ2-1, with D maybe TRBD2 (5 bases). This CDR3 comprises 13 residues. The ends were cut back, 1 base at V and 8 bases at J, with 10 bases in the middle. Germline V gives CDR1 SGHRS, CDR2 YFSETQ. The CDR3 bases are TGCGCCAGCAGCTTGCAACTAGGCGATGAGCAGTTCTTC. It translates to CASSLQLGDEQFF.

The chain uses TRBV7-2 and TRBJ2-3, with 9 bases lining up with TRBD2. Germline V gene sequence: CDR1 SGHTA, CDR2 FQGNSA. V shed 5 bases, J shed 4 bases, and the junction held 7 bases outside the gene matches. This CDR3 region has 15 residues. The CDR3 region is CASSPVAGGPDTQYF. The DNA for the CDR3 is TGTGCCAGCAGCCCTGTGGCGGGAGGGCCAGATACGCAGTATTTT.